The text below deals with one T cell receptor (beta chain). Germline CDR1 and CDR2: ENHRY and SYGVKD. Trimming stripped 6 bases from V and 2 bases from J, with 14 bases between. The CDR3 contains 14 residues. The record originates from a study of technical replicates of blood from several donors. Sequenced by immunoSEQ multiplex PCR; TCRdb stores in-frame clones only, minus some. Altogether tens of thousands of clones are present, approximately 87% being singletons, with the ten largest covering under 6%. The specimen sequenced was PBMCs. This receptor was taken from a human donor in good health. Some clones in this sample may be carry-over from other donors' samples. The chain couples TRBV10-3 to TRBJ2-7; a weak D match, TRBD1 (6 bases). CDR3 protein: CAISTGDTAYEQYF. The CDR3 DNA follows: TGTGCCATCAGCACTGGGGACACCGCCTACGAGCAGTACTTC.